One and the same sample provided the 31 T cell receptor beta chains below, sequenced in a study of blood T cell repertoires in COVID-19. TCRdb's table, derived via immunoSEQ multiplex PCR, lists solely in-frame clones and lacks some. The sample has a few hundred thousand clones; more than 90% are singletons. Input material: peripheral blood. The receptors shown here come from a person under 30 with COVID-19, enrolled during active disease.

The chain recombines TRBV11-2 with TRBJ2-7; D gene uncertain. The CDR3 is made up of 14 amino acids. The V end lost 4 bases, the J end lost 0 bases, and 10 bases lay between the germline ends. The germline CDR1 and CDR2 sequences are SGHAT and FQNNGV. In nucleotides, the CDR3 is TGTGCCAGCAGCTCGGGTATAAGCTCCTACGAGCAGTACTTC. Encoded protein: CASSSGISSYEQYF.

The gene calls are TRBV10-3 and TRBJ1-2, with D tentatively TRBD1 (6 bases). CDR1 and CDR2 from the germline V gene are ENHRY and SYGVKD. There are 15 residues in the CDR3. The V and J ends lost 0 bases and 3 bases respectively, with 11 bases between them. For the CDR3, the DNA is TGTGCCATCAGTGAGTCCGCCGGGACATACTATGGCTACACCTTC. Translation: CAISESAGTYYGYTF.

The V gene is TRBV5-1, the J gene TRBJ1-2; TRBD1 might be the D (6 bases). V gave up 0 bases and J gave up 3 bases, with 15 bases separating them. Germline-derived CDR1 and CDR2 are SGHRS and YFSETQ. The CDR3 sequence is 16 residues long. Here the CDR3 DNA reads TGCGCCAGCAGCTTGGACGGGGGGCGTTTCTACTATGGCTACACCTTC. This codes for CASSLDGGRFYYGYTF.

The chain couples TRBV4-1 to TRBJ2-5; D is uncertain. Trimming removed 0 bases from V and 0 bases from J, with 5 bases in between. Germline CDR1 MGHRA, CDR2 YSYEKL. The length of the CDR3 is 14 residues. In nucleotides, the CDR3 is TGCGCCAGCAGCCAAGAACGGTACCAAGAGACCCAGTACTTC. It codes for CASSQERYQETQYF.

V gene TRBV18 combines with J gene TRBJ2-3; 10 bases map to TRBD1. The J segment lost 4 bases and the V segment lost 6 bases, leaving 16 bases of the junction unmatched. The CDR3 runs 18 residues. Germline CDR1 and CDR2: KGHSH and LQKENI. In DNA form, the CDR3 reads TGTGCCAGCTCCCCTCTGCCTGGGGGACAGGGGACAGCAGATACGCAGTATTTT. Translating gives CASSPLPGGQGTADTQYF.

This clone came up once. This chain joins TRBV7-9 and TRBJ2-7; 12 nucleotides agree with TRBD2. The CDR3 runs to 15 residues. CDR1 and CDR2 from the germline V gene are SEHNR and FQNEAQ (reference sequence). Trimming took 1 base from V and 6 from J; bases not matched to a gene: 4. In DNA, the CDR3 is TGTGCCAGCAGCTTAGGACTAGCGGGAGTAGGCGAGCAGTACTTC. Its translation is CASSLGLAGVGEQYF.

V and J are TRBV25-1 and TRBJ1-1; 12 bases are a match to TRBD1. The CDR3 has 18 amino acids. Germline V gene data show CDR1 as MGHDK and CDR2 as SYGVNS. V shed 5 bases, J shed 4 bases, and the junction held 14 bases outside the gene matches. CDR3 residues: CASSSPNRDRGLGTEAFF. The CDR3 nucleotides are TGTGCCAGCAGTTCTCCGAACCGGGACAGGGGGCTCGGCACTGAAGCTTTCTTT.

The genes are TRBV6-1 and TRBJ2-1, with a possible D match to TRBD2 (5 bases). The CDR3 is made up of 16 amino acids. The V gene lost 2 bases and the J gene lost 3 bases, with 14 bases spanning the gap. The V gene's germline CDR1 is MNHNS and CDR2 SASEGT. The DNA for the CDR3 is TGTGCCAGCAGTGAAAGAAGGGAGCATGACTACAATGAGCAGTTCTTC. This gives the protein CASSERREHDYNEQFF.

As concerns this clone: The same CDR3 arises from other DNA sequences in this sample as well. As DNA, the CDR3 is TGCGCCAGCAGCTTGGTCGCGGGAGGATCCTACGAGCAGTACTTC. The encoded protein is CASSLVAGGSYEQYF. This sequence joins TRBV5-1 and TRBJ2-7; 8 nucleotides line up with TRBD2. The CDR3 has 15 amino acids. J lost 1 base, V lost 0 bases, and 3 bases had no gene match. Germline V gene sequence: CDR1 SGHRS, CDR2 YFSETQ.

This clone was counted a single time. The rearrangement joins TRBV6-5 to TRBJ2-4; TRBD2 aligns across 7 bases. The germline V gene encodes CDR1 MNHEY and CDR2 SVGAGI. The CDR3 is made up of 14 amino acids. Trimming took 4 bases from V and 5 from J; bases not matched to a gene: 5. CDR3: CASSSPGLQNIQYF. DNA of the CDR3: TGTGCCAGCAGTTCTCCGGGACTACAAAACATTCAGTACTTC.

The J gene is TRBJ2-5, the V gene TRBV7-3, with D maybe TRBD1 (5 bases). The CDR3 is 12 residues long. V was shortened by 1 base and J by 5 bases, with 5 bases between the two germline ends. Germline-derived CDR1 and CDR2 are SGHTA and FQGTGA. CDR3 bases: TGTGCCAGCAGCTTAAAGGGGGAGACCCAGTACTTC. This translates into CASSLKGETQYF.

The chain carries TRBV6-5 and TRBJ2-1, with D perhaps matching TRBD1 (5 bases). Germline V gene sequence: CDR1 MNHEY, CDR2 SVGAGI. V lost 0 bases to trimming and J lost 5 bases, with 8 bases between them. This CDR3 has 14 residues. The CDR3 protein is CASSYSPGNNEQFF. CDR3 coding DNA: TGTGCCAGCAGTTACTCTCCAGGGAACAATGAGCAGTTCTTC.

The chain employs TRBV2 and TRBJ1-4, with TRBD1 matching over 7 bases. Germline trimming cut 8 bases from V and 8 bases from J; bases unmatched to any gene: 8. The germline CDR1 and CDR2 sequences are SNHLY and FYNNEI. The CDR3 sequence is 13 residues long. This chain's CDR3 is CASSEQGVEKLFF. CDR3 DNA sequence: TGTGCCAGCTCAGAGCAGGGGGTGGAAAAACTGTTTTTT.

J is TRBJ2-5 and V is TRBV27; 12 bases agree with TRBD2. Germline V gene data show CDR1 as MNHEY and CDR2 as SMNVEV (reference sequence). This CDR3 has 16 amino acids. As DNA, the CDR3 is TGTGCATCCTGTTGGACTAGCGGGAAGTACCAAGAGACCCAGTACTTC. Encoded protein: CASCWTSGKYQETQYF.

J is TRBJ2-1 and V is TRBV24-1; 7 bases are shared with TRBD2. The CDR3 length is 17 residues. Per germline, CDR1 KGHDR and CDR2 SFDVKD. V lost 6 bases, J lost 0 bases, and 10 bases stayed unmatched. The CDR3 nucleotides read TGTGCCACCAGTCCCAAGCAGACTAGCTCCTCCTACAATGAGCAGTTCTTC. Its protein product is CATSPKQTSSSYNEQFF.

The rearrangement links TRBV5-5 to TRBJ1-1, with D perhaps TRBD1 (5 bases). V shed 9 bases and J shed 2 bases, with 20 bases lying between them. CDR3 length: 15 amino acids. In germline, CDR1 is SGHKS, CDR2 YYEKEE (reference sequence). The CDR3: CATRSVQGKNTEAFF. CDR3 nucleotides: TGTGCCACCAGGAGCGTGCAGGGCAAAAACACTGAAGCTTTCTTT.

About this clone: The DNA is omitted, as the CDR3 cannot be located on it reliably, and the CDR3 follows TCRdb's listing. This chain connects TRBV12-3 or TRBV12-4 to TRBJ2-1; no DNA check was done on the table's D call, TRBD2. The CDR3 adds up to 12 amino acids, both ends counted. This CDR3 is CASSSSGNEQFF.

This chain joins TRBV4-1 and TRBJ2-3; TRBD2 aligns across 11 bases. The CDR3 sequence is 16 residues long. V dropped 0 bases and J dropped 5; count of bases not matched to a gene: 4. CDR1 is MGHRA, CDR2 YSYEKL, per germline. This chain's CDR3 is CASSQEVAGGVDTQYF. CDR3 bases: TGCGCCAGCAGCCAAGAAGTAGCGGGAGGGGTAGATACGCAGTATTTT.

This chain joins TRBV24-1 and TRBJ2-5, with 8 nucleotides matching TRBD1. There are 16 residues in the CDR3. Germline V gene lookup returns CDR1 KGHDR and CDR2 SFDVKD. V gave up 7 bases and J gave up 7 bases; unmatched junction bases: 16. In DNA, the CDR3 is TGTGCCACCAGCCCGGACAGGGCGTACGAAGGTGGGACCCAGTACTTC. Amino acids: CATSPDRAYEGGTQYF.

This clone came up a few times. CDR3 DNA sequence: TGTGCCAGCGGCGCCTGGGGGGACGCCTACACCTTC. Amino acid sequence: CASGAWGDAYTF. J is TRBJ1-2 and V is TRBV7-2; tentative D call: TRBD1 (5 bases). The germline V gene has CDR1 SGHTA and CDR2 FQGNSA. This CDR3 is built from 12 residues. Trimming stripped 8 bases from V and 10 bases from J, with 17 bases between.

This chain connects TRBV6-1 to TRBJ1-5; D is unresolved. The length of the CDR3 is 14 residues. Per germline, CDR1 MNHNS and CDR2 SASEGT. Trimming took off 2 bases at V and 2 bases at J, with 7 bases between the two ends. CDR3 bases: TGTGCCAGCAGTGAACGGTCGGGCAATCAGCCCCAGCATTTT. This translates into CASSERSGNQPQHF.

The chain links TRBV27 to TRBJ2-7; 7 bases are a match to TRBD1. Trimming cost V 0 bases and J 0 bases; bases outside gene matches: 5. The germline V gene has CDR1 MNHEY and CDR2 SMNVEV (reference sequence). CDR3 length: 16 residues. Written as DNA, the CDR3 is TGTGCCAGCAGTTTATCGGGCAGGGGGTACTCCTACGAGCAGTACTTC. It codes for CASSLSGRGYSYEQYF.

The V gene is TRBV4-1, the J gene TRBJ1-3; a possible D gene is TRBD1 (6 bases). The V end was cut by 3 bases, the J end by 4 bases, with 13 bases between. CDR1 is MGHRA and CDR2 is YSYEKL in the germline V gene. The CDR3 runs 15 residues. This chain's CDR3 is CASSQLQGSGNTIYF. CDR3 in DNA: TGCGCCAGCAGCCAGCTTCAGGGGTCCGGAAACACCATATATTTT.

V gene TRBV19 combines with J gene TRBJ2-1; 11 nucleotides line up with TRBD2. The CDR3 is 17 amino acids. V was clipped by 4 bases and J by 2 bases; unmatched bases: 7. Germline CDR1 and CDR2: LNHDA and SQIVND (reference sequence). The CDR3 loop is CASSTKGLAETYNEQFF. The CDR3 DNA reads as TGTGCCAGTAGTACCAAGGGACTAGCGGAAACCTACAATGAGCAGTTCTTC. The full variable domain, its missing parts supplied by reference TRBV19 and TRBJ2-1, is DGGITQSPKYLFRKEGQNVTLSCEQNLNHDAMYWYRQDPGQGLRLIYYSQIVNDFQKGDIAEGYSVSREKKESFPLTVTSAQKNPTAFYLCASSTKGLAETYNEQFFGPGTRLTVL.

The CDR3 spells CASSFGGTYEQFF. In nucleotides, the CDR3 is TGTGCCAGCAGCTTCGGCGGGACCTATGAGCAGTTCTTC. V usage is TRBV7-2 and J usage is TRBJ2-1; possible D gene TRBD2, 6 bases. This CDR3 is built from 13 residues. Per the germline V gene, CDR1 is SGHTA and CDR2 is FQGNSA. The V gene lost 3 bases and the J gene lost 8 bases, with 11 bases spanning the gap.

The chain employs TRBV29-1 and TRBJ1-3, with unresolved D. The germline V gene encodes CDR1 SQVTM and CDR2 ANQGSEA. This CDR3 has 15 amino acids. Trimming took 4 bases from V and 0 from J, leaving 13 bases between them. CDR3 sequence (DNA): TGCAGCGTTGGAGGGCGGGGAAGCTCTGGAAACACCATATATTTT. It codes for CSVGGRGSSGNTIYF.

The V and J genes are TRBV6-5 and TRBJ1-6; D ambiguous. Germline CDR1 MNHEY, CDR2 SVGAGI. This CDR3 is built from 16 residues. Trimming cost V 3 bases and J 0 bases, with 9 bases left between them. CDR3 amino acids: CASSYLPSSYNSPLHF. The CDR3 region has the DNA TGTGCCAGCAGTTATCTTCCGAGCTCCTATAATTCACCCCTCCACTTT.

V is TRBV4-1 and J is TRBJ2-6; D is possibly TRBD1 (6 bases). CDR3 size: 17 residues. V shed 4 bases and J shed 0 bases, with 13 bases lying between them. The germline gives CDR1 MGHRA, CDR2 YSYEKL. CDR3 in amino acids: CASSPRDITSGANVLTF. In nucleotides, the CDR3 is TGCGCCAGCAGCCCCCGGGACATAACCTCTGGGGCCAACGTCCTGACTTTC.

This clone was seen only once. This sequence joins TRBV28 and TRBJ2-3, with D perhaps TRBD1 (5 bases). CDR1 MDHEN and CDR2 SYDVKM come from the germline V gene. This CDR3 is built from 17 residues. V lost 4 bases to trimming and J lost 0 bases, with 17 bases between them. The CDR3 reads CASSSKTVYTSTDTQYF. In DNA, the CDR3 is TGTGCCAGCAGTTCGAAGACAGTTTATACTAGCACAGATACGCAGTATTTT. Using reference TRBV28 and TRBJ2-3 for the parts outside the CDR3, the full variable domain is DVKVTQSSRYLVKRTGEKVFLECVQDMDHENMFWYRQDPGLGLRLIYFSYDVKMKEKGDIPEGYSVSREKKERFSLILESASTNQTSMYLCASSSKTVYTSTDTQYFGPGTRLTVL.

The rearrangement links TRBV2 to TRBJ2-3, with D perhaps TRBD1 (7 bases). CDR1 and CDR2 (germline): SNHLY, FYNNEI. The CDR3 covers 11 residues. The V end lost 11 bases, the J end lost 5 bases, and 11 bases lay between the germline ends. The chain's CDR3 is CASRGEDTQYF. CDR3 sequence (DNA): TGTGCCTCCAGGGGGGAAGATACGCAGTATTTT.

The chain uses TRBV11-2 and TRBJ2-7; 8 nucleotides agree with TRBD2. Per germline, CDR1 SGHAT and CDR2 FQNNGV. The CDR3 has 15 residues. With 3 bases clipped from V and 1 base from J, the junction kept 5 bases outside the gene matches. Written as DNA, the CDR3 is TGTGCCAGCAGCTTCTCCGGGGGGGGTTCCTACGAGCAGTACTTC. Amino acids: CASSFSGGGSYEQYF.